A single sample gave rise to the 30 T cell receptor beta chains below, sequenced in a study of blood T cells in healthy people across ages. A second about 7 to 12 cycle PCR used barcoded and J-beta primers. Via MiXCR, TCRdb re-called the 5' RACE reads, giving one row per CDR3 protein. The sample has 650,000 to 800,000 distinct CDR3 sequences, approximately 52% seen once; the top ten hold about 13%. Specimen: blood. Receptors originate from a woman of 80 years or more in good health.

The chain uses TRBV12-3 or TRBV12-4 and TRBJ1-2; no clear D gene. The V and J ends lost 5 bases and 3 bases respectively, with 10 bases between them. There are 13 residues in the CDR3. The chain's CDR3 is CASSKGIYYGYTF. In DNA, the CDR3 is TGTGCCAGCAGTAAAGGGATTTACTATGGCTACACCTTC.

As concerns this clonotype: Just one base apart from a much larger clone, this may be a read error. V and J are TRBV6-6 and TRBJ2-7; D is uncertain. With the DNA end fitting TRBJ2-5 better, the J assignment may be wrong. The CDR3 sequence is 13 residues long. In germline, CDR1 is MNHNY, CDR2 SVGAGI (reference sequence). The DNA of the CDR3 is TGTGCCAGCAGTTACTCCCCCCCAGAGACCCAGTACTTC. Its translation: CASSYSPPETQYF.

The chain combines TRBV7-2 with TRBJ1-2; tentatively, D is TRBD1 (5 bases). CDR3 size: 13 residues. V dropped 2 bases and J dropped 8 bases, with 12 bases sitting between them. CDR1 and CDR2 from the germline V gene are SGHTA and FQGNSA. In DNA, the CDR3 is TGTGCCAGCAGCTTAAGGGGAGGGAGAGGCTACACCTTC. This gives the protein CASSLRGGRGYTF.

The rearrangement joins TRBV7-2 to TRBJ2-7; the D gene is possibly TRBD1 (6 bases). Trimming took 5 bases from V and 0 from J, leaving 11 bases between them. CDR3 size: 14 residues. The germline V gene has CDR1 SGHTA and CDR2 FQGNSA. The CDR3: CASSPSRGSYEQYF. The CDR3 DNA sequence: TGTGCCAGCAGCCCCTCCAGGGGCTCCTACGAGCAGTACTTC. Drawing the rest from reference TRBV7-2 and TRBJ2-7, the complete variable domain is GAGVSQSPSNKVTEKGKDVELRCDPISGHTALYWYRQSLGQGLEFLIYFQGNSAPDKSGLPSDRFSAERTGGSVSTLTIQRTQQEDSAVYLCASSPSRGSYEQYFGPGTRLTVT.

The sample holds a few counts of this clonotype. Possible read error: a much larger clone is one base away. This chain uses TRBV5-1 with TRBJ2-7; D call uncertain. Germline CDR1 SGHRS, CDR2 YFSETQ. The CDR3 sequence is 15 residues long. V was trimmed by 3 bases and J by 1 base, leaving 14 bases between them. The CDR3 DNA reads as TGCGCCAGCAGCTCGGTTACCGGGCCGTCCTACGAGCAGTACTTC. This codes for CASSSVTGPSYEQYF.

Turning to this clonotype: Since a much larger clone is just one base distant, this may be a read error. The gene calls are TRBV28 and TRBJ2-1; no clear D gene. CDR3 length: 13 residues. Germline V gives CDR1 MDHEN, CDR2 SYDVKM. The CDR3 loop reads CTSSLPPNDEQFF. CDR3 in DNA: TGTACCAGCAGTCTCCCCCCCAACGATGAGCAGTTCTTC. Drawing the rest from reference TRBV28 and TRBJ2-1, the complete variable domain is DVKVTQSSRYLVKRTGEKVFLECVQDMDHENMFWYRQDPGLGLRLIYFSYDVKMKEKGDIPEGYSVSREKKERFSLILESASTNQTSMYLCTSSLPPNDEQFFGPGTRLTVL.

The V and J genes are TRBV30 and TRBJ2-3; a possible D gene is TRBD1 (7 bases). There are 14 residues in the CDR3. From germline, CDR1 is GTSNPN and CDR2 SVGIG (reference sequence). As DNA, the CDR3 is TGTCCACCGGAGGGGGCTAAACCGGGAGATACGCAGTATTTT. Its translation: CPPEGAKPGDTQYF.

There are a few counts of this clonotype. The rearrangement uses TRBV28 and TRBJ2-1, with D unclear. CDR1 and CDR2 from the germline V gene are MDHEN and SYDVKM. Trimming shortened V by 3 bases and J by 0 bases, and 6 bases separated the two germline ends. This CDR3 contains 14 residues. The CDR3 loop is CASSFYSSYNEQFF. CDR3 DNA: TGTGCCAGCAGTTTTTACAGCTCCTACAATGAGCAGTTCTTC.

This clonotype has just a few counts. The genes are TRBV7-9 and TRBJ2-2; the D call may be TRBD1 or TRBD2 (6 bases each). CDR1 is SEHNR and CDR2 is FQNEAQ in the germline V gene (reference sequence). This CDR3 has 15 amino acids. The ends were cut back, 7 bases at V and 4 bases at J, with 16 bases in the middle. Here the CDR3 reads CASIMRGGGTGELFF. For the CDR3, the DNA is TGTGCCAGCATCATGAGAGGGGGAGGCACCGGGGAGCTGTTTTTT.

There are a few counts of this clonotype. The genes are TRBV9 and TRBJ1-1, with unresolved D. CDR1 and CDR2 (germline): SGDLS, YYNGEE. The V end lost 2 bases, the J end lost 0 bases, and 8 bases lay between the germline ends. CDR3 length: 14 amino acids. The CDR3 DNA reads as TGTGCCAGCAGCGTGGCAACGATGAACACTGAAGCTTTCTTT. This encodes CASSVATMNTEAFF.

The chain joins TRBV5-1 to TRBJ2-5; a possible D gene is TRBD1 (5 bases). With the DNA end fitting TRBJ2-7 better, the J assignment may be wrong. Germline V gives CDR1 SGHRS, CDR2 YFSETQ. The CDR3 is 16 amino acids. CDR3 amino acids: CASSLQRQGLGYEQYF. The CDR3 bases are TGCGCCAGCAGCTTGCAACGGCAGGGATTGGGGTACGAGCAGTACTTC.

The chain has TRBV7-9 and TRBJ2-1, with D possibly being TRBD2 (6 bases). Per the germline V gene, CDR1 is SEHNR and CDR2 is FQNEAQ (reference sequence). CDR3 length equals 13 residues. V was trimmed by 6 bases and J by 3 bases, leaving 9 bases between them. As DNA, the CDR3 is TGTGCCAGCAGACCCGGGGGCTACAATGAGCAGTTCTTC. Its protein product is CASRPGGYNEQFF.

The CDR3 coding sequence is TGTGCCAGCAGCCAGGAGACTAGCGGAAGTTTCTACGAGCAGTACTTC. Amino acid sequence: CASSQETSGSFYEQYF. This rearrangement joins TRBV4-2 to TRBJ2-5; 9 nucleotides line up with TRBD2. The J call is uncertain, as TRBJ2-7 better fits the DNA end. CDR1 is LGHNA and CDR2 is YNFKEQ in the germline V gene. The CDR3 is made up of 16 amino acids.

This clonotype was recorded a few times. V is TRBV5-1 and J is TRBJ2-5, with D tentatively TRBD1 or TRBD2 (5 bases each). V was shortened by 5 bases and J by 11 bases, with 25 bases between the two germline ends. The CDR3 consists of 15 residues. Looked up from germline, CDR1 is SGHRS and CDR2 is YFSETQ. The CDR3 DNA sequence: TGCGCCAGCAGGCCCCTGGGGCTAGCCGGGAATGAGCAGTACTTC. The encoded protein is CASRPLGLAGNEQYF.

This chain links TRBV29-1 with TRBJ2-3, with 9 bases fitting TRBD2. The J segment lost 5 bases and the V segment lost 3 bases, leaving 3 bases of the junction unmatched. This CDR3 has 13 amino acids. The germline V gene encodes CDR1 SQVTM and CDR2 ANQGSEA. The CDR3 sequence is CSVDQRGVDTQYF. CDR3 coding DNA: TGCAGCGTTGATCAGCGGGGGGTAGATACGCAGTATTTT.

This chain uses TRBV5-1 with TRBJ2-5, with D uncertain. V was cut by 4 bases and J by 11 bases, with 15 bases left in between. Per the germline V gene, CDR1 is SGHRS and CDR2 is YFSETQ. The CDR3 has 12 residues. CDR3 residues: CASSESRREQYF. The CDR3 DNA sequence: TGCGCCAGCAGCGAGAGCCGAAGAGAGCAGTACTTC.

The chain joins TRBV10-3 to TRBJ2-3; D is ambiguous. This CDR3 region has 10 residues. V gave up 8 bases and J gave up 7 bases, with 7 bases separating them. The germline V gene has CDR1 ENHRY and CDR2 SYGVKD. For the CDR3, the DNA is TGTGCCATCGGAGAATATACGCAGTATTTT. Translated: CAIGEYTQYF.

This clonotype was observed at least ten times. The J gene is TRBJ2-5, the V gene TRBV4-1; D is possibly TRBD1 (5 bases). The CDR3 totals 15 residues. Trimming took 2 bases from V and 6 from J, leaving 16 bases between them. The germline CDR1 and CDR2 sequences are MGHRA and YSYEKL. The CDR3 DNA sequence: TGCGCCAGCAGCCAACCGACAGACATGATAAAGACCCAGTACTTC. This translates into CASSQPTDMIKTQYF.

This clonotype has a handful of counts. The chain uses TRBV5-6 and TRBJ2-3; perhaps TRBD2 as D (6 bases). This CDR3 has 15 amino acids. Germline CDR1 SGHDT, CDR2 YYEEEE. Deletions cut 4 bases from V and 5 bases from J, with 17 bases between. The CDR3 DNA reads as TGTGCCAGCAGCCCGGGAGTCGGCTTCGGAGATACGCAGTATTTT. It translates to CASSPGVGFGDTQYF.

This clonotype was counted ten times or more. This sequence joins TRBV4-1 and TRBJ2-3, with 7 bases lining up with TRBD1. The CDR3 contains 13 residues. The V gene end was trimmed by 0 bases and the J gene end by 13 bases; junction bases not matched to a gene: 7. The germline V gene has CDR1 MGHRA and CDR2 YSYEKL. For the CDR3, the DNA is TGCGCCAGCAGCCAAGACGGACAGGCTTCAAAGTATTTT. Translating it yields CASSQDGQASKYF.

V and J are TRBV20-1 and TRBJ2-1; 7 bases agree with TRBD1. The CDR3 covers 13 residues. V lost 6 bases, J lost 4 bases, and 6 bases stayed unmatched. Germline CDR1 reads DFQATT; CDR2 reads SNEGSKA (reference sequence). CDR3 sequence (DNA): TGCAGTGCCCGCAGGGACAGATACAATGAGCAGTTCTTC. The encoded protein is CSARRDRYNEQFF.

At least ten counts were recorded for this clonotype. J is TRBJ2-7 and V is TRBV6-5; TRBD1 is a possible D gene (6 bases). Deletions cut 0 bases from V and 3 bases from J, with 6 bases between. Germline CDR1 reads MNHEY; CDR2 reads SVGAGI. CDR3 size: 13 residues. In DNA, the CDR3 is TGTGCCAGCAGTTACTCGGGACACTACGAGCAGTACTTC. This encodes CASSYSGHYEQYF.

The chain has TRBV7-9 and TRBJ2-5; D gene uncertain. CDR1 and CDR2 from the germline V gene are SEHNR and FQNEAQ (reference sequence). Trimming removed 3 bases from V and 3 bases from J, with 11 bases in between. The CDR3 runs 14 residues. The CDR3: CASSLAGLEETQYF. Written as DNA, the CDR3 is TGTGCCAGCAGCTTGGCTGGCCTAGAAGAGACCCAGTACTTC.

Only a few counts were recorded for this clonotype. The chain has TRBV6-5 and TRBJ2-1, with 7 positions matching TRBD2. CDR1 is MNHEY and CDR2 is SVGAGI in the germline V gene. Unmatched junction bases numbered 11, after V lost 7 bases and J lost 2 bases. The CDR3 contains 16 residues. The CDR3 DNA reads TGTGCCAGCACCCCTACGGGGGAGGGCCCCTACAATGAGCAGTTCTTC. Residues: CASTPTGEGPYNEQFF.

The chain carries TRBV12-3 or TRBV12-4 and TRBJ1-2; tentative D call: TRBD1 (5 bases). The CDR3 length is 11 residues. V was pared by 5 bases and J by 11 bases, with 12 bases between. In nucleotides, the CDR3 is TGTGCCAGCAGTCCAAAGGCAGGGTACACCTTC. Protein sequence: CASSPKAGYTF.

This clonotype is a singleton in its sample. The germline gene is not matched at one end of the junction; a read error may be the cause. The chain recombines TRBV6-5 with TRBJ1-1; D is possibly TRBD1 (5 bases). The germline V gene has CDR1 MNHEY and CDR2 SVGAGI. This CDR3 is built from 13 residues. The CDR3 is CAGSATGNTEAFF. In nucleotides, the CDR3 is TGTGCCGGCAGCGCCACAGGGAACACTGAAGCTTTCTTT.

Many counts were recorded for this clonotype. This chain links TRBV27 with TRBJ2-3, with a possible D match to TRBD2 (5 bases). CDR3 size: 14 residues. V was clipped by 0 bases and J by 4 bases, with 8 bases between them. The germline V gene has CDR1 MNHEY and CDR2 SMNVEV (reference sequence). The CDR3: CASSLSSGPDTQYF. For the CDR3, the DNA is TGTGCCAGCAGTTTATCAAGCGGTCCAGATACGCAGTATTTT.

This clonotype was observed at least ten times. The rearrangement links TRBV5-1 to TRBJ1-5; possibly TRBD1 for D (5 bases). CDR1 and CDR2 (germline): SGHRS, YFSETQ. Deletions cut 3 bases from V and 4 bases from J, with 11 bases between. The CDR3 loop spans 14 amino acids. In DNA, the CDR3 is TGCGCCAGCAGCTCAAGCGGGGGTAATCAGCCCCAGCATTTT. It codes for CASSSSGGNQPQHF.

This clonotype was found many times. In DNA form, the CDR3 reads TGCAGTGCTAGAGTGAGTAGCGTCTACGAGCAGTACTTC. Translating it yields CSARVSSVYEQYF. The genes are TRBV20-1 and TRBJ2-7; D possibly corresponds to TRBD2 (5 bases). The germline CDR1 and CDR2 sequences are DFQATT and SNEGSKA (reference sequence). V was shortened by 1 base and J by 3 bases, with 10 bases between the two germline ends. This CDR3 spans 13 amino acids.

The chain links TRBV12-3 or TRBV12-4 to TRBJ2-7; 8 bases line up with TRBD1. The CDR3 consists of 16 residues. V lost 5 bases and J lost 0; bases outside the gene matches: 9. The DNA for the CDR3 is TGTGCCAGCAGTCCTCAGGACAGGGCTTTCTCCTACGAGCAGTACTTC. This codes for CASSPQDRAFSYEQYF.